This T cell receptor beta chain comes out of a study of cytomegalovirus exposure and HLA in healthy donors. Study-level findings and limits: Earlier results showed most TCR beta V segments being productive about 87% or about 30% of the time. Sequencing artifact likely explains a cluster of highly shared sequence variants. Presence/absence analyses treated sequencing depth as roughly uniform across donors. 15,000 to 20,000 TCR beta sequences were associated with HLA alleles at 0.05 false discovery rate in a later analysis.

Details on this clone: The target antigen is unknown.

PCR used 60 Vbeta primers and 13 Jbeta primers. The repertoire was sequenced with immunoSEQ multiplex PCR; TCRdb's copy has only in-frame clones and lacks some. The data contain fewer than 150,000 clones, about 79% of them singletons. The sequence derives from a male donor in good health and CMV-seronegative. Sequencing used PBMCs.

The CDR3 here is CASSERPGRNTEAFF. The CDR3 DNA is TGTGCCAGCAGTGAACGCCCCGGTAGGAACACTGAAGCTTTCTTT. The chain is built from TRBV6-1 and TRBJ1-1; unclear D gene. CDR1 and CDR2 (germline): MNHNS, SASEGT. The length of the CDR3 is 15 residues. Trimming stripped 2 bases from V and 1 base from J, with 11 bases between.